The rows below give T cell receptor beta chains drawn from one sample of a study of blood T cell repertoires in COVID-19. TCRdb keeps only in-frame clones here, not all; method: immunoSEQ multiplex PCR. The repertoire includes 350,000 to 450,000 clones, more than 70% of them detected once, and about 2.1% sits in the top ten. The sample was peripheral blood. The receptors here all came from a woman aged 55 to 70 with COVID-19, enrolled during active disease. The CDR3 runs from the conserved cysteine through the conserved F or W. Each record gives: D gene, V gene, J gene, clone size, CDR3 protein, CDR3 DNA. D genes are given only for firm matches. Clone size is not always given. Where it is, it says once, few, many or a class for expanded clones.

>-|TRBV6-5|TRBJ1-1|-
CASSYRQTSTEAFF
TGTGCCAGCAGTTACAGACAAACGTCCACTGAAGCTTTCTTT
>TRBD2|TRBV4-1|TRBJ2-1|-
CASSQVPAGGYNEQFF
TGCGCCAGCAGCCAAGTGCCAGCGGGGGGCTACAATGAGCAGTTCTTC
>-|TRBV27|TRBJ1-1|-
CASSPVGGNTEAFF
TGTGCCAGCAGCCCCGTGGGGGGTAACACTGAAGCTTTCTTT
>-|TRBV6-5|TRBJ1-2|-
CASDQGWGYTF
TGTGCCTCAGACCAGGGGTGGGGCTACACCTTC
>TRBD1|TRBV7-2|TRBJ2-2|-
CASSFDRGGTGELFF
TGTGCCAGCAGCTTCGACAGGGGGGGCACCGGGGAGCTGTTTTTT
>-|TRBV20-1|TRBJ2-5|-
CSAHREETQYF
TGCAGTGCCCACAGGGAAGAGACCCAGTACTTC
>TRBD1|TRBV19|TRBJ1-4|-
CASTPQGSPQEKLFF
TGTGCCAGTACCCCACAGGGGTCCCCTCAGGAAAAACTGTTTTTT
>-|TRBV5-1|TRBJ1-4|-
CASSLEKGVDKLFF
TGCGCCAGCAGCTTGGAGAAGGGAGTTGACAAACTGTTTTTT
>-|TRBV2|TRBJ1-1|few
CASKWGGNTEAFF
TGTGCCAGCAAGTGGGGGGGCAACACTGAAGCTTTCTTT
>-|TRBV19|TRBJ2-5|-
CASSMRETQYF
TGTGCCAGTAGTATGCGAGAGACCCAGTACTTC
>-|TRBV7-2|TRBJ2-5|-
CASSLPPAETQYF
TGTGCCAGCAGCTTACCCCCCGCGGAGACCCAGTACTTC
>-|TRBV4-1|TRBJ1-5|-
CASSQGGQGQPQHF
TGCGCCAGCAGCCAAGGAGGACAAGGCCAGCCCCAGCATTTT
>TRBD2|TRBV11-1|TRBJ2-3|-
CASSYTSGGYTDTQYF
TGTGCCAGCAGCTACACTAGCGGGGGGTACACAGATACGCAGTATTTT
>-|TRBV18|TRBJ1-3|-
CASSPSIVTGNTIYF
TGTGCCAGCTCACCTTCGATAGTGACAGGAAACACCATATATTTT
>-|TRBV5-6|TRBJ2-2|-
CASSFGGAGTGELFF
TGTGCCAGCAGCTTTGGAGGCGCGGGCACCGGGGAGCTGTTTTTT